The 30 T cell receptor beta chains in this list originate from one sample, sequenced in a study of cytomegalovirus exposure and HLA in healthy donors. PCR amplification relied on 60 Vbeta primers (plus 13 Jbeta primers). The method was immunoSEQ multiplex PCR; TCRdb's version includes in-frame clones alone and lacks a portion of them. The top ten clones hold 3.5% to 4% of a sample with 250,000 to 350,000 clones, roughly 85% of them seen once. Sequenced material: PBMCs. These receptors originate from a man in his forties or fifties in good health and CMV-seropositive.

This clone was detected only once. The CDR3, as DNA: TGTGCCAGCAGCTTGGATTCGGAGTTCGAGGGTGAGAGAACCCAGTACTTC. It codes for CASSLDSEFEGERTQYF. The chain joins TRBV5-6 to TRBJ2-5; tentative D call: TRBD2 (5 bases). CDR1 is SGHDT and CDR2 is YYEEEE in the germline V gene. V was cut by 0 bases and J by 8 bases, with 23 bases left in between. The CDR3 spans 17 residues.

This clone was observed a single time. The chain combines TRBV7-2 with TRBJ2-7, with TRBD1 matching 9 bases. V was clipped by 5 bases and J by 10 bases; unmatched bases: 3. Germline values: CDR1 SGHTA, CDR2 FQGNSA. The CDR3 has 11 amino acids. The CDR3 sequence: CASSRGQGQYF. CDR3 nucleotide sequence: TGTGCCAGCAGCAGGGGACAGGGTCAGTACTTC.

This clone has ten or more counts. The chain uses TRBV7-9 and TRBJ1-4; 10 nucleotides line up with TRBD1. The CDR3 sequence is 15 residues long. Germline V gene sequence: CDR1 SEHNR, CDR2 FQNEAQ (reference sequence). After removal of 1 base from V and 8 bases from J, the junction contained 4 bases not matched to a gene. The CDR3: CASSLGGTGAEKLFF. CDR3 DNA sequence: TGTGCCAGCAGCTTAGGCGGGACAGGGGCCGAAAAACTGTTTTTT.

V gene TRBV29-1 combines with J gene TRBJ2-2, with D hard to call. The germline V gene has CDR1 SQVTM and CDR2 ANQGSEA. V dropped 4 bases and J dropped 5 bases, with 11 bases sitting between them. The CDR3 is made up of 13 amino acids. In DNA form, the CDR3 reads TGCAGCGTTGTTGGCAGTCTTACCGGGGAGCTGTTTTTT. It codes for CSVVGSLTGELFF.

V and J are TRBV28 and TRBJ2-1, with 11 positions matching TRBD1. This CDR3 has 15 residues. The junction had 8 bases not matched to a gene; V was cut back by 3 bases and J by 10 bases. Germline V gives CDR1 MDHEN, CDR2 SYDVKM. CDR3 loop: CASSFPDRGPDEQFF. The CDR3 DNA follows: TGTGCCAGCAGTTTCCCGGACAGGGGGCCCGACGAGCAGTTCTTC. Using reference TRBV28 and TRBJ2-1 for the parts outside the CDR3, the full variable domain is DVKVTQSSRYLVKRTGEKVFLECVQDMDHENMFWYRQDPGLGLRLIYFSYDVKMKEKGDIPEGYSVSREKKERFSLILESASTNQTSMYLCASSFPDRGPDEQFFGPGTRLTVL.

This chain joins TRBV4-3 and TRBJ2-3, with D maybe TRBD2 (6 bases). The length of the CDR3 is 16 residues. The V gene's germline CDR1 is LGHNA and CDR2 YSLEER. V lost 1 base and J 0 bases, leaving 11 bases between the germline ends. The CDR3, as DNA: TGCGCCAGCAGCCAAGCGTTAGCGGCTAGCACAGATACGCAGTATTTT. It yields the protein CASSQALAASTDTQYF.

The CDR3 here is CASGPGTAQAYEQYF. The CDR3 DNA follows: TGCGCCAGCGGCCCCGGGACAGCTCAAGCCTACGAGCAGTACTTC. This rearrangement joins TRBV5-1 to TRBJ2-7; 7 bases are a match to TRBD1. Germline values: CDR1 SGHRS, CDR2 YFSETQ. The CDR3 contains 15 residues. V lost 7 bases and J lost 2; bases outside the gene matches: 12. Full variable domain (rest looked up from reference TRBV5-1 and TRBJ2-7): KAGVTQTPRYLIKTRGQQVTLSCSPISGHRSVSWYQQTPGQGLQFLFEYFSETQRNKGNFPGRFSGRQFSNSRSEMNVSTLELGDSALYLCASGPGTAQAYEQYFGPGTRLTVT.

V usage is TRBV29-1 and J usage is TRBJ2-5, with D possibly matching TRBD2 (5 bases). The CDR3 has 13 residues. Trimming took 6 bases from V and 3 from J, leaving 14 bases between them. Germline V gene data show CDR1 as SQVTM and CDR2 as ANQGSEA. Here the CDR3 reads CSVLAGREETQYF. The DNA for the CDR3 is TGCAGCGTCCTCGCCGGGCGGGAAGAGACCCAGTACTTC.

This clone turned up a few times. The CDR3 reads CSARPQIEAFF. CDR3 coding DNA: TGCAGTGCTAGACCACAGATAGAAGCTTTCTTT. The rearrangement uses TRBV20-1 and TRBJ1-1, with unresolved D. Germline V CDR1 and CDR2: DFQATT, SNEGSKA (reference sequence). The CDR3 has 11 residues. V was clipped by 2 bases and J by 8 bases, with 9 bases between them.

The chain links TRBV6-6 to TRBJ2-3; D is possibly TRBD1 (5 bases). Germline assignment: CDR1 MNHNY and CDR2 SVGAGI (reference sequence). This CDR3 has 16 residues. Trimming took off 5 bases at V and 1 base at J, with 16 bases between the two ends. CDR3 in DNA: TGTGCCAGCAGTAAGACAGTGAAAGGGGGCACAGATACGCAGTATTTT. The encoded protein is CASSKTVKGGTDTQYF.

CDR3 loop: CASSANRGAYTEAFF. In DNA form, the CDR3 reads TGTGCCAGCAGCGCGAACAGGGGGGCGTACACTGAAGCTTTCTTT. The V call is TRBV9, the J call TRBJ1-1; TRBD1 aligns across 8 bases. From germline, CDR1 is SGDLS and CDR2 YYNGEE. The CDR3 loop spans 15 amino acids. Losses at the gene ends were 3 bases for V and 3 bases for J; bases not matched to a gene: 7.

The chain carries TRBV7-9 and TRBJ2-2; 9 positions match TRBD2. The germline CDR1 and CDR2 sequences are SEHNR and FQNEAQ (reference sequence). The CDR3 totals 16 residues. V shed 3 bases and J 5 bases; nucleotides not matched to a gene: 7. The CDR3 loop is CASSFRLAEGTGELFF. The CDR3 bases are TGTGCCAGCAGCTTTAGACTAGCGGAGGGTACCGGGGAGCTGTTTTTT. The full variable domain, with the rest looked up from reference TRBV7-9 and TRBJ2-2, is DTGVSQNPRHKITKRGQNVTFRCDPISEHNRLYWYRQTLGQGPEFLTYFQNEAQLEKSRLLSDRFSAERPKGSFSTLEIQRTEQGDSAMYLCASSFRLAEGTGELFFGEGSRLTVL.

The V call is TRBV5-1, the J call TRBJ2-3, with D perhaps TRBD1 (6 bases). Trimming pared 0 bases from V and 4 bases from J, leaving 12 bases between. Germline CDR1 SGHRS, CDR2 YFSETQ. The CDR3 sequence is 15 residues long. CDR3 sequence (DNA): TGCGCCAGCAGCTTGGCTGAGGGGGTCGCAGATACGCAGTATTTT. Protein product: CASSLAEGVADTQYF.

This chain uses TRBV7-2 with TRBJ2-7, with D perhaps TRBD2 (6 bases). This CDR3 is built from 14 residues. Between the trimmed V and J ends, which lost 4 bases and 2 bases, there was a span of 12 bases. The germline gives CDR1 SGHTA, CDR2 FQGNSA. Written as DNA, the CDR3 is TGTGCCAGCAGCTCCGGGACTGTCACCTACGAGCAGTACTTC. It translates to CASSSGTVTYEQYF.

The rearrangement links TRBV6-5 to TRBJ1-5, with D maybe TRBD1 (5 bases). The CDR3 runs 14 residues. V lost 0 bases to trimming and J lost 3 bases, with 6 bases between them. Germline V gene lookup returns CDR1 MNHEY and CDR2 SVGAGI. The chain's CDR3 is CASSYSRANQPQHF. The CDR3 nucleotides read TGTGCCAGCAGTTACTCCAGGGCCAATCAGCCCCAGCATTTT.

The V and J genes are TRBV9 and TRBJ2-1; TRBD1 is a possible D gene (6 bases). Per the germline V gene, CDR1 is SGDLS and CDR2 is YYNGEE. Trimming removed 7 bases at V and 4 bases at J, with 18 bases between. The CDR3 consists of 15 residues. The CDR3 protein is CASETGTRYYNEQFF. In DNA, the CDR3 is TGTGCCAGCGAAACGGGGACAAGGTATTACAATGAGCAGTTCTTC.

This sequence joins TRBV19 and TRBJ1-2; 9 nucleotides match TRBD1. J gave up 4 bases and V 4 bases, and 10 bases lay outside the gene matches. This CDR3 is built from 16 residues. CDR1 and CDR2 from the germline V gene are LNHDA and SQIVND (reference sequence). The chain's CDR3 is CASSRVGQGRIYGYTF. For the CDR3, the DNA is TGTGCCAGTAGTAGGGTCGGACAGGGGCGGATCTATGGCTACACCTTC.

The CDR3 region has the DNA TGTGCCAGCATGGGGAGGAGCTCCTACGAGCAGTACTTC. This encodes CASMGRSSYEQYF. This chain joins TRBV6-1 and TRBJ2-7, with TRBD2 as a possible D gene (6 bases). This CDR3 comprises 13 residues. The V gene lost 7 bases and the J gene lost 0 bases, with 10 bases spanning the gap. Germline V gene lookup returns CDR1 MNHNS and CDR2 SASEGT.

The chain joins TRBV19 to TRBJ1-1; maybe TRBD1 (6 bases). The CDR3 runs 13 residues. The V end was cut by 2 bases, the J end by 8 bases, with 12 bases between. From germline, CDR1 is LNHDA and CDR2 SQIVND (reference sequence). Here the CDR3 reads CASSIWTAREAFF. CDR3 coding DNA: TGTGCCAGTAGTATATGGACAGCCAGAGAAGCTTTCTTT.

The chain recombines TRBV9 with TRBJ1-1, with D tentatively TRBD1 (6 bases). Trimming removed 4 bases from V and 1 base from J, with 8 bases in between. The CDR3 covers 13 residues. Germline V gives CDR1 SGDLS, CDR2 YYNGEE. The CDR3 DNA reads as TGTGCCAGCAGCAAACAGGGGAACACTGAAGCTTTCTTT. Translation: CASSKQGNTEAFF.

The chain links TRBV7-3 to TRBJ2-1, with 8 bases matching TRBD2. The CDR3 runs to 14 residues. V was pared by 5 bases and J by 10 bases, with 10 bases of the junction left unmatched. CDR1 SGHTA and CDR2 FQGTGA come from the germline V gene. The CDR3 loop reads CASSPGTSFIEQFF. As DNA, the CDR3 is TGTGCCAGCAGCCCCGGGACTAGTTTTATCGAGCAGTTCTTC.

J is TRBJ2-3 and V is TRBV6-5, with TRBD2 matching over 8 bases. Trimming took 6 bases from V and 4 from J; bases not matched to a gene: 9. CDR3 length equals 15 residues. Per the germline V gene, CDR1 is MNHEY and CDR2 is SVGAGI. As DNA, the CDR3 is TGTGCCAGCAGCCCCGGACTAGCAAGCTCAGATACGCAGTATTTT. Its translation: CASSPGLASSDTQYF.

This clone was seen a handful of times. The CDR3 sequence is CASSGDSQAFF. CDR3 coding DNA: TGTGCCAGTAGCGGGGACAGTCAAGCTTTCTTT. The chain has TRBV19 and TRBJ1-1; 7 bases are a match to TRBD1. Germline loops: CDR1 LNHDA, CDR2 SQIVND (reference sequence). Losses at the gene ends were 6 bases for V and 9 bases for J; bases not matched to a gene: 4. CDR3 length: 11 amino acids.

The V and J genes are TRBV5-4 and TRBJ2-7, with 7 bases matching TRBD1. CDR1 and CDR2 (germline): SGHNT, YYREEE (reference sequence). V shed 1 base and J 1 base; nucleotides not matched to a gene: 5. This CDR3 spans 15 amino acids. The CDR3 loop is CASSLRSRGSYEQYF. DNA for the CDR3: TGTGCCAGCAGCTTGCGGTCCAGGGGGTCCTACGAGCAGTACTTC.

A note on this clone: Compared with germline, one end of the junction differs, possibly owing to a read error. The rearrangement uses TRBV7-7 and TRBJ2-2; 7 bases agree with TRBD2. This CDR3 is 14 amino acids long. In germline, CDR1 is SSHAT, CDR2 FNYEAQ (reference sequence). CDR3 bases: TGTGCTAGCAGCTTGGGAGGGAGGACCGGGGAGCTGTTTTTT. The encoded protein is CASSLGGRTGELFF.

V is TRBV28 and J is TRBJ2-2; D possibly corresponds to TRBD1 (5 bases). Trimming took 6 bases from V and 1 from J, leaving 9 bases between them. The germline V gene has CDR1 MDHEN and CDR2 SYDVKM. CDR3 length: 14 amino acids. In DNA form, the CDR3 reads TGTGCCAGCAGATCCGACAGGAACACCGGGGAGCTGTTTTTT. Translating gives CASRSDRNTGELFF. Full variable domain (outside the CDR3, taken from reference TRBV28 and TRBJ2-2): DVKVTQSSRYLVKRTGEKVFLECVQDMDHENMFWYRQDPGLGLRLIYFSYDVKMKEKGDIPEGYSVSREKKERFSLILESASTNQTSMYLCASRSDRNTGELFFGEGSRLTVL.

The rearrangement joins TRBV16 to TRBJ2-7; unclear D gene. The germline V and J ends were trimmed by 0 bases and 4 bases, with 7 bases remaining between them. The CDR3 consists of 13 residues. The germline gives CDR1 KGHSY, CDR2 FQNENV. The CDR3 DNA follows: TGTGCCAGCAGCCAATCGATCAGATACGAGCAGTACTTC. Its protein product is CASSQSIRYEQYF. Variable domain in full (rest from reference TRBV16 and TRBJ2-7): GEEVAQTPKHLVRGEGQKAKLYCAPIKGHSYVFWYQQVLKNEFKFLISFQNENVFDETGMPKERFSAKCLPNSPCSLEIQATKLEDSAVYFCASSQSIRYEQYFGPGTRLTVT.

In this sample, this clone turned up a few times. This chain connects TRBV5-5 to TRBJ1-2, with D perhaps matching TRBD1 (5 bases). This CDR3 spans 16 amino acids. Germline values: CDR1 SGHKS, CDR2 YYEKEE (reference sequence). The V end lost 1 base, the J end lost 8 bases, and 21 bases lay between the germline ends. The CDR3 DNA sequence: TGTGCCAGCAGCTTGTATTATCCCCAGGGCATCGGCGGCTACACCTTC. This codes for CASSLYYPQGIGGYTF. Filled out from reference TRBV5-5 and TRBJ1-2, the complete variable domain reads DAGVTQSPTHLIKTRGQQVTLRCSPISGHKSVSWYQQVLGQGPQFIFQYYEKEERGRGNFPDRFSARQFPNYSSELNVNALLLGDSALYLCASSLYYPQGIGGYTFGSGTRLTVV.

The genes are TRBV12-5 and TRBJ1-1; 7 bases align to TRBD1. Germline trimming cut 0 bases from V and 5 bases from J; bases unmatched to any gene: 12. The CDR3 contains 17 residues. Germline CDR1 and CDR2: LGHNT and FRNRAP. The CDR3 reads CASGLVSLQGRRTEAFF. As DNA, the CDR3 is TGTGCTAGTGGTTTGGTAAGTTTACAGGGGCGGCGAACTGAAGCTTTCTTT.

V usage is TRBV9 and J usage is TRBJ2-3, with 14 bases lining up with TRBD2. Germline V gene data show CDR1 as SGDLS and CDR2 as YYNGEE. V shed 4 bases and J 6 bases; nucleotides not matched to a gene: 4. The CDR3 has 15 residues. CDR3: CASSPGTSGSDTQYF. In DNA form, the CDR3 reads TGTGCCAGCAGCCCCGGGACTAGCGGGAGTGATACGCAGTATTTT.